Described below is a single TCR beta chain sequence and its context. No antigen is known for it. No base-level quality is on record; no much larger clone is a single base apart. Libraries came from bulk RNA-seq. Sequencing relied on an Illumina HiSeq 2500. The source study handled its data this way. CDR3 sequences in the separate targeted TCR-seq dataset were extracted from raw reads and quantified using MiXCR version 2.1.5 with default parameters. TCR-beta clones in the separate targeted TCR-seq dataset were defined according to the combination of V gene, J gene and CDR3 sequence. In the separate targeted TCR-seq dataset, clones with fewer than three counts were first removed, after which only the 90% most strongly expressed clones per sample were kept. For each tissue in the separate targeted TCR-seq dataset, Treg-Tconv overlap was calculated by dividing the number of shared clones by the total number of Treg clones and multiplying by 100. The public sequencing data were trimmed at Q25 with fastp and processed into clonotypes with MiXCR by TCRdb, which kept only in-frame beta chains. When rows share a CDR3 protein, they turn into one entry using the most common DNA and genes. In this record, the V and J calls reflect TCRdb's handling and not the investigators' own analysis. The sample table holds around 2,500 distinct CDR3 sequences, of which roughly three quarters were seen once. Of the sample, about 7.8% is held by the ten largest clones.

These data are taken from a study of draining lymph node invasion in breast cancer (TCRdb year 2020). Context from the whole study: Nodal metastasis was diagnosed by histology and cytokeratin immunohistochemistry, and confirmation was obtained by EpCAM/CD45 flow cytometry. The separate targeted TCR sequencing included lymph nodes from five patients, and primary tumors were also sequenced for three of those five patients. From each patient, matched non-invaded and tumor-invaded tumor-draining lymph nodes and the primary tumor were collected, and both Treg and Tconv subsets were profiled. In a separate targeted assay, sorted memory regulatory T cells and memory conventional CD4 T cells were compared across breast cancer tissues by bulk TCR-beta CDR3 sequencing.

CD4+ CD45RA- CD25high cells were sorted as memory regulatory T cells. Tumor-draining lymph nodes were classified as non-invaded or invaded according to absence or presence of metastatic tumor cells. Before staining and sorting, T cells were pre-enriched using a Miltenyi Pan T Cell isolation kit. Immunohistochemistry for estrogen receptor, progesterone receptor, HER2 and Ki-67 was used to characterize primary tumors. Fresh surgical tissue was processed within a few hours after surgery by cutting into small fragments. The tissue fragments were digested enzymatically for 20 minutes with Liberase TL plus DNase and were then passed through a 40-micrometer strainer. After DAPI live/dead staining, sorting was performed on a BD FACS Aria II with 98-99% purity. The sorted cells were lysed in TCL buffer, and a Norgen Single Cell RNA purification kit, including DNase treatment, was used to purify the RNA. Counted from cysteine to phenylalanine, this CDR3 has 17 amino acids. The CDR3 DNA has 51 bases and is translated from base 1. The CDR1 and CDR2 encoded by the germline V gene are SGHNT and YENEEA. V is cut by 3 bases and J by 0 bases, and the space between the germline ends is 14 bases.

Overall study results and their limits: Tracking of the top-100 tumor clones could be carried out in just a couple of patients. The data could not determine whether Treg conversion took place in a particular organ or whether converted Tregs recirculated between nodes and tumor. According to the targeted TCR-seq data, Tregs appeared to be more clonally expanded than Tconvs in every tissue, and both subsets had lower diversity in tumor than in lymph nodes. TCRs shared between the Treg and Tconv subsets were viewed as suggestive of, but not proof of, a common clonal origin. Roughly 12-25% of Treg TCRs were shared with Tconvs per tissue, interpreted as suggesting peripheral Treg induction. Some clones from the top 100 tumor clones were found in both invaded and non-invaded nodes, which suggests recirculation between the tumor and the draining nodes.

The sequencing input was sorted memory Tregs from a lymph node. This specimen's cell subset or site label, per the study, means: CD45RA-negative sorted CD4+ T cells (memory Tconv or effector/memory Treg). The chain couples TRBV11-3 to TRBJ2-2; tentative D gene TRBD2, with 6 bases matching. This sequence was found in a female donor with luminal breast cancer. In nucleotide form, the sequence is TGTGCCAGCAGCTTGGCGGGGAAACATGCGAACACCGGGGAGCTGTTTTTT. Its protein reads: CASSLAGKHANTGELFF.